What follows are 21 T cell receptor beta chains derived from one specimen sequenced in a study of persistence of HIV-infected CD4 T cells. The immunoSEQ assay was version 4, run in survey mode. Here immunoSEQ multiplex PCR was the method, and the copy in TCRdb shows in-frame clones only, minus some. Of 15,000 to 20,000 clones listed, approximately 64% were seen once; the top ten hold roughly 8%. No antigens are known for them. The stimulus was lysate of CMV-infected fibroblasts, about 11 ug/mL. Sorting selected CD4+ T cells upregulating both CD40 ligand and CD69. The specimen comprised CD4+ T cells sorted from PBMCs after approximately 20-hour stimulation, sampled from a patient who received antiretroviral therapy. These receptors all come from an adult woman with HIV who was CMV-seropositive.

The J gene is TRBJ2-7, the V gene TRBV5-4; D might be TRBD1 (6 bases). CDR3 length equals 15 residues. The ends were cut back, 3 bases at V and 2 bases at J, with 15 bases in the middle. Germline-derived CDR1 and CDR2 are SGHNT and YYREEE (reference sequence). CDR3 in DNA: TGTGCCAGCAGCTCCAGACAGGCGCCCGCCTACGAGCAGTACTTC. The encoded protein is CASSSRQAPAYEQYF.

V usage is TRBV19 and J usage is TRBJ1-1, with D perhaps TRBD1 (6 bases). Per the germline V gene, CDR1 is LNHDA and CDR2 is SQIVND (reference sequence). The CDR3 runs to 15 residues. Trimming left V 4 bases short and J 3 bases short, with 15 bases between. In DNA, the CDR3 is TGTGCCAGTAGTAAGGCTGGGGGCTCGGACACTGAAGCTTTCTTT. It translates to CASSKAGGSDTEAFF.

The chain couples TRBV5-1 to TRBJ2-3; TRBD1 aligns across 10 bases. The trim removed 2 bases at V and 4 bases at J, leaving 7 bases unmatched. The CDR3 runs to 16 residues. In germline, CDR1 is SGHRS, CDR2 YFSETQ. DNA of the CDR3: TGCGCCAGCAGCTTAGCGACAGGGGGCGCCTCAGATACGCAGTATTTT. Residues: CASSLATGGASDTQYF.

In DNA form, the CDR3 reads TGTGCCAGCAGTTACTCGACCAGAAACTATGGCTACACCTTC. Its translation: CASSYSTRNYGYTF. This chain links TRBV6-5 with TRBJ1-2; D not certain. Germline assignment: CDR1 MNHEY and CDR2 SVGAGI. The ends were cut back, 0 bases at V and 2 bases at J, with 7 bases in the middle. The CDR3 runs to 14 residues.

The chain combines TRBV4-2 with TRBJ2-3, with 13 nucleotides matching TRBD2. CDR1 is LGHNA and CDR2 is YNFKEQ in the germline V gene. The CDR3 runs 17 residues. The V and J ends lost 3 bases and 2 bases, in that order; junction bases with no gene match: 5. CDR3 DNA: TGTGCCAGCAGCCATGGACTAGCGGGGGTTTCCACAGATACGCAGTATTTT. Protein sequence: CASSHGLAGVSTDTQYF.

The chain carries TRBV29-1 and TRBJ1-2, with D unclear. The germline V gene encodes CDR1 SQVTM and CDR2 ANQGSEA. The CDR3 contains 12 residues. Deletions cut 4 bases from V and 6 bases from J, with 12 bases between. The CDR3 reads CSVGPVGDGYTF. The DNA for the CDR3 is TGCAGCGTTGGCCCCGTAGGAGATGGCTACACCTTC.

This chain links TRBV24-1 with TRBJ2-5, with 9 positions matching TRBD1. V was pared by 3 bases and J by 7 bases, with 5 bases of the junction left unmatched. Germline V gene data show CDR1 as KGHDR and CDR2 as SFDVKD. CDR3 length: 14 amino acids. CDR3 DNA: TGTGCCACCAGTGATACCAGGACAGGGGCGACCCAGTACTTC. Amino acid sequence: CATSDTRTGATQYF.

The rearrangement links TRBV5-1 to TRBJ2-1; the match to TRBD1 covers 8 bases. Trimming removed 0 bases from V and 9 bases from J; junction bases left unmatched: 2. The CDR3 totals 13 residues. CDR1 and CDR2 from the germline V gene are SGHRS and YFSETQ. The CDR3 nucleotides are TGCGCCAGCAGCTTGGGACAGGGGACTGAGCAGTTCTTC. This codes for CASSLGQGTEQFF.

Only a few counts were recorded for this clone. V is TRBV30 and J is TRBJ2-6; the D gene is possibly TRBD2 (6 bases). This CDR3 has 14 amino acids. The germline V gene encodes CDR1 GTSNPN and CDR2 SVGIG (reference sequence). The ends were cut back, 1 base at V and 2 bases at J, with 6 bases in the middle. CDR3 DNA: TGTGCCTGGAGTGCGGGGGCTGGGGCCAACGTCCTGACTTTC. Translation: CAWSAGAGANVLTF.

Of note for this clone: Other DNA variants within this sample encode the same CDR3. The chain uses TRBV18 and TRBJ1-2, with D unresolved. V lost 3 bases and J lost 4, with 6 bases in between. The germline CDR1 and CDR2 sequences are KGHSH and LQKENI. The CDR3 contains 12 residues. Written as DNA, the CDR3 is TGTGCCAGCTCACCCGACACCTATGGCTACACCTTC. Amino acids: CASSPDTYGYTF.

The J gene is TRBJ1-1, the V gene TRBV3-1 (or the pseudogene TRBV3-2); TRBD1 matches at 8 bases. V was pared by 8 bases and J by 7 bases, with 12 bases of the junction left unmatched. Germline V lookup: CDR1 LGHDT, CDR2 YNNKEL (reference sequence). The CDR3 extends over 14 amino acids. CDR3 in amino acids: CASESRGLIGEAFF. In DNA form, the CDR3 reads TGTGCCAGCGAAAGCAGGGGGCTGATCGGTGAAGCTTTCTTT.

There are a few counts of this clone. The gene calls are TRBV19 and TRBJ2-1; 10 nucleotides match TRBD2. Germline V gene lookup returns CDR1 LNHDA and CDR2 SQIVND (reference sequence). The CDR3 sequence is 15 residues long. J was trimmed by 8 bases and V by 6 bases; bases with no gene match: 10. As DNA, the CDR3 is TGTGCCAGTAGGACCAGCGGGGGGGCTTTCTATGAGCAGTTCTTC. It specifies CASRTSGGAFYEQFF.

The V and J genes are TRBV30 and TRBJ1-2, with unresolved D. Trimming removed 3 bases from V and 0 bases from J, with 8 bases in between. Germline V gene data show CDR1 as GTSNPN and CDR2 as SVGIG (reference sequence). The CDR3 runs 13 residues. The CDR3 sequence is CAWSRAANYGYTF. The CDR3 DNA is TGTGCCTGGAGCCGGGCCGCTAACTATGGCTACACCTTC.

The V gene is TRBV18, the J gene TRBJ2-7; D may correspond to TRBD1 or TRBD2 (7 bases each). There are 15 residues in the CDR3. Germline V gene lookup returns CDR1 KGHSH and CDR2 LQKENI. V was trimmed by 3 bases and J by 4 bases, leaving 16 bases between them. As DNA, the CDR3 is TGTGCCAGCTCACCTTCAGGGGGGGTGTCGTACGAGCAGTACGTC. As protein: CASSPSGGVSYEQYV.

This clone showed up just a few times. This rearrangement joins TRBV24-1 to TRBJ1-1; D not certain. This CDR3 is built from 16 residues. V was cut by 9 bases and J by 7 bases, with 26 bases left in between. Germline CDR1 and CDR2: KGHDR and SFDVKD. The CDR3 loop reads CATPRTQASSEGEAFF. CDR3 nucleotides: TGTGCCACCCCGAGGACGCAGGCCTCTTCGGAGGGTGAAGCTTTCTTT.

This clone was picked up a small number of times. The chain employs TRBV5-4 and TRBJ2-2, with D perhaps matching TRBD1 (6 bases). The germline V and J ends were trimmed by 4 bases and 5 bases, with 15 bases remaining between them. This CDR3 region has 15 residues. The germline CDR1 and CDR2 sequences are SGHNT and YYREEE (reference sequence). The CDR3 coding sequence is TGTGCCAGCAGCATCAGGGGCCAGACTACCGGGGAGCTGTTTTTT. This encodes CASSIRGQTTGELFF.

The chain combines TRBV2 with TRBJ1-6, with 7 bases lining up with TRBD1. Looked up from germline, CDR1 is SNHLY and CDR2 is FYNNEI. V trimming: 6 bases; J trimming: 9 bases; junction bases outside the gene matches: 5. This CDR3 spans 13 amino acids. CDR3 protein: CASSDRVRSPLHF. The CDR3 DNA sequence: TGTGCCAGCAGCGACAGGGTCCGTTCACCCCTCCACTTT. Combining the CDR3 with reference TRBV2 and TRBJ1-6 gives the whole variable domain EPEVTQTPSHQVTQMGQEVILRCVPISNHLYFYWYRQILGQKVEFLVSFYNNEISEKSEIFDDQFSVERPDGSNFTLKIRSTKLEDSAMYFCASSDRVRSPLHFGNGTRLTVT.

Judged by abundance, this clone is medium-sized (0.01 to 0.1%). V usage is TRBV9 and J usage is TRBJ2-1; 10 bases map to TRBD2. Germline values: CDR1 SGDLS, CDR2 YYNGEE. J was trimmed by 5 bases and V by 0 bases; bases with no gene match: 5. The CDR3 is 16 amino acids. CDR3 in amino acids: CASSVGPSGGHNEQFF. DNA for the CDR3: TGTGCCAGCAGCGTAGGGCCTAGCGGGGGCCACAATGAGCAGTTCTTC.

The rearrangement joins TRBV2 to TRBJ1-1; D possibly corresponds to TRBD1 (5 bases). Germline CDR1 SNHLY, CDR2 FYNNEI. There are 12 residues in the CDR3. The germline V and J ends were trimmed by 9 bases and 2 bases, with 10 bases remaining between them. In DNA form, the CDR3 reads TGTGCCAGTCGGGGCTTTAACACTGAAGCTTTCTTT. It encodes CASRGFNTEAFF.

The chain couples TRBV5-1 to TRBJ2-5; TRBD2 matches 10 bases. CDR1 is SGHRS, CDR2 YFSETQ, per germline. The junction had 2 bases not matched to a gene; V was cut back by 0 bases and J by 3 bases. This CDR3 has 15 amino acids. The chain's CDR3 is CASSLDGTSEETQYF. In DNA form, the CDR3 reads TGCGCCAGCAGCTTGGATGGGACTAGCGAAGAGACCCAGTACTTC.

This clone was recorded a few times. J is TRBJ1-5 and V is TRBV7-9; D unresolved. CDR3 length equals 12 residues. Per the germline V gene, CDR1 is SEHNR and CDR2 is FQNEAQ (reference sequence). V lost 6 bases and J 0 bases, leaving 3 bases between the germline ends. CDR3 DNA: TGTGCCAGCAGTTATAGCAATCAGCCCCAGCATTTT. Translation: CASSYSNQPQHF.